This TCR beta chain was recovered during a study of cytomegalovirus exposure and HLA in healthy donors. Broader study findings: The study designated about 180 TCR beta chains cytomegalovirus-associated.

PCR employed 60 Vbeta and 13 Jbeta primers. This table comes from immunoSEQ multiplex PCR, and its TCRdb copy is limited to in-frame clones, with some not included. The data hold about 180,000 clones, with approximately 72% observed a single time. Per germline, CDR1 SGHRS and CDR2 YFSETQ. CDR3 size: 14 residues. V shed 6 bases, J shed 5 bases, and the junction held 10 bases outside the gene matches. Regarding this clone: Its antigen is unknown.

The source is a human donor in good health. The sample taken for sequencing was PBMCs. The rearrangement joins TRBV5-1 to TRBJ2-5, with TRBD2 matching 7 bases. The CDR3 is CASTPVGGYETQYF. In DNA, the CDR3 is TGCGCCAGCACCCCCGTGGGGGGGTACGAGACCCAGTACTTC. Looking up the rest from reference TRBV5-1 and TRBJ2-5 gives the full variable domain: KAGVTQTPRYLIKTRGQQVTLSCSPISGHRSVSWYQQTPGQGLQFLFEYFSETQRNKGNFPGRFSGRQFSNSRSEMNVSTLELGDSALYLCASTPVGGYETQYFGPGTRLLVL.